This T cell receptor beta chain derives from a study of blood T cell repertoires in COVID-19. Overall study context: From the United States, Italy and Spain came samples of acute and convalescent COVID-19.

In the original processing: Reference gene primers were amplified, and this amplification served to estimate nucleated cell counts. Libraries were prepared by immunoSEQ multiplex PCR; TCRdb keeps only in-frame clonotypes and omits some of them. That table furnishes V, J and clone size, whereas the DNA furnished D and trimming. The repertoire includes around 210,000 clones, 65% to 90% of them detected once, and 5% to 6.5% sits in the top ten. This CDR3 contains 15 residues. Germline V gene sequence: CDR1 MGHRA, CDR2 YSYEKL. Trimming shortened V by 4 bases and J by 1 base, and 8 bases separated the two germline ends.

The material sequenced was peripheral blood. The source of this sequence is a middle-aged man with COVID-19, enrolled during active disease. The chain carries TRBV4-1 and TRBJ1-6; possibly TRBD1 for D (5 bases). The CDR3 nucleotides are TGCGCCAGCAGCCCTCAGGGATCCTATAATTCACCCCTCCACTTT. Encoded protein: CASSPQGSYNSPLHF.